Following are 11 T cell receptor beta chains from one sample sequenced in a study of T cell repertoires in aging, cancer and after chemotherapy. TRB rearrangements spanning V, D and J were amplified using mixed TRB-A/B primers. TCRdb used MiXCR to reprocess the multiplex PCR reads, holding one entry per CDR3 protein. The sample holds a few thousand distinct CDR3 sequences, 20% to 25% seen once. TCR beta rearrangements were amplified from peripheral blood genomic DNA. Material: blood. Receptors originate from a human donor with a solid tumor.

The J gene is TRBJ1-5, the V gene TRBV6-5; D call uncertain. V lost 0 bases and J 2 bases, leaving 11 bases between the germline ends. The length of the CDR3 is 16 residues. In germline, CDR1 is MNHEY, CDR2 SVGAGI. CDR3 protein: CASSYSTRGGNQPQHF. As DNA, the CDR3 is TGTGCCAGCAGTTACTCGACGCGGGGTGGCAATCAGCCCCAGCATTTT.

As regards this clonotype: Given a much more abundant clone one base away, this may be a read error. The V and J genes are TRBV27 and TRBJ2-2; D is undetermined. The CDR3 spans 14 residues. Germline CDR1 reads MNHEY; CDR2 reads SMNVEV (reference sequence). The CDR3 DNA reads as TGTGCCAGCAGCATGGTTTCGAACACCTGGGAGCTGTTTTTT. This codes for CASSMVSNTWELFF.

With respect to this clonotype: Since a much larger clone is just one base distant, this may be a read error. This rearrangement joins TRBV10-3 to TRBJ2-1; D gene ambiguous. Looked up from germline, CDR1 is ENHRY and CDR2 is SYGVKD. The CDR3 consists of 13 residues. The CDR3 spells CDISESTYNEQFF. The CDR3 DNA reads as TGTGACATCAGTGAGAGTACCTACAATGAGCAGTTCTTC.

The chain is built from TRBV12-3 or TRBV12-4 and TRBJ2-5; 8 bases align to TRBD2. The CDR3 extends over 14 amino acids. V was pared by 9 bases and J by 5 bases, with 11 bases of the junction left unmatched. The CDR3 reads CARSATAGGETQYF. DNA of the CDR3: TGTGCCAGAAGTGCCACCGCGGGGGGTGAGACCCAGTACTTC.

By its share, this clonotype is medium-sized. The CDR3 reads CASSMTGLSTHGYTF. CDR3 nucleotides: TGTGCCAGTAGTATGACAGGGCTGTCGACTCATGGCTACACCTTC. V usage is TRBV19 and J usage is TRBJ1-2; TRBD1 agrees at 7 bases. CDR1 and CDR2 (germline): LNHDA, SQIVND (reference sequence). This CDR3 is 15 amino acids long. The V and J ends lost 3 bases and 6 bases, in that order; junction bases with no gene match: 10.

The table lists this clonotype with a few counts. This chain joins TRBV6-5 and TRBJ2-7; D uncertain. This CDR3 has 16 residues. Germline V gene data show CDR1 as MNHEY and CDR2 as SVGAGI. The V end lost 5 bases, the J end lost 4 bases, and 21 bases lay between the germline ends. The CDR3 sequence is CASSLPNSFTKYEQYF. The CDR3 DNA sequence: TGTGCCAGCAGTCTACCCAATTCATTTACTAAATACGAGCAGTACTTC.

This clonotype occurred a few times. The V gene is TRBV20-1, the J gene TRBJ2-1; 7 bases line up with TRBD2. V dropped 3 bases and J dropped 5; count of bases not matched to a gene: 10. Per the germline V gene, CDR1 is DFQATT and CDR2 is SNEGSKA (reference sequence). CDR3 length: 15 amino acids. The CDR3 coding sequence is TGCAGTGCTAGTTCCTCACTAGCGTTCGACAATGAGCAGTTCTTC. It encodes CSASSSLAFDNEQFF.

Sample share makes this clonotype medium-sized (0.01 to 0.1%). The DNA for the CDR3 is TGCAGCGTAGGGGACAGCGTTAACTATGGCTACACCTTC. It is translated as CSVGDSVNYGYTF. The chain joins TRBV29-1 to TRBJ1-2; TRBD1 matches at 7 bases. Germline V CDR1 and CDR2: SQVTM, ANQGSEA. The ends lost 6 bases at V and 1 base at J; junction bases unmatched: 5. The CDR3 sequence is 13 residues long.

This clonotype was seen only a few times. The chain couples TRBV27 to TRBJ1-1, with D unclear. Germline V lookup: CDR1 MNHEY, CDR2 SMNVEV (reference sequence). V shed 4 bases and J shed 1 base, with 7 bases lying between them. The CDR3 is 13 residues long. CDR3 in DNA: TGTGCCAGCAGTTGGGGTTCGAACACTGAAGCTTTCTTT. Translation: CASSWGSNTEAFF.

This clonotype qualifies as medium-sized. CDR3 coding DNA: TGTGCCAGCCAAGGTCACAATTCACCCCTCCACTTT. Amino acids: CASQGHNSPLHF. The chain carries TRBV6-1 and TRBJ1-6; D remains ambiguous. This CDR3 is built from 12 residues. Trimming took 8 bases from V and 7 from J, leaving 9 bases between them. CDR1 is MNHNS and CDR2 is SASEGT in the germline V gene.

This clonotype appeared a few times. V gene TRBV12-3 or TRBV12-4 combines with J gene TRBJ1-5; TRBD1 aligns across 11 bases. The V and J ends lost 5 bases and 7 bases, in that order; junction bases with no gene match: 7. The CDR3 is 15 amino acids. CDR3 in amino acids: CASSAGQGAHQPQHF. The CDR3 region has the DNA TGTGCCAGCAGTGCTGGACAGGGGGCTCACCAGCCCCAGCATTTT.